These T cell receptor beta chains were read from a single sample in a study of blood T cells in healthy people across ages. TCRdb reprocessed the 5' RACE reads with MiXCR, giving one entry per CDR3 protein. The sample contains hundreds of thousands of distinct CDR3 sequences, roughly 43% of which appear only once. Sequencing was done on a sample of blood. Source of these receptors: a man older than 75 in good health. Each CDR3 is given with its conserved first and last residue. D genes are given only for firm matches. A row's size may be missing; if present it is once, few, many or a size class.

D: -
J: TRBJ1-2
V: TRBV15
size: few
CDR3: CATRRGGGASGYTF
DNA: TGTGCCACCAGGCGAGGGGGAGGTGCAAGTGGCTACACCTTC

D: TRBD2
J: TRBJ2-2
V: TRBV20-1
size: many
CDR3: CSARGPGLAATGELFF
DNA: TGCAGTGCTAGAGGGCCGGGACTAGCGGCAACCGGGGAGCTGTTTTTT

D: TRBD2
J: TRBJ2-7
V: TRBV12-3/TRBV12-4
size: few
CDR3: CASRKPGTSGDNEQYF
DNA: TGTGCCAGCAGAAAGCCCGGGACTAGCGGAGACAATGAGCAGTACTTC

D: -
J: TRBJ2-7
V: TRBV7-2
size: few
CDR3: CASSPQQGSEQYF
DNA: TGTGCCAGCAGCCCACAACAGGGCAGCGAGCAGTACTTC

D: -
J: TRBJ2-7
V: TRBV6-9
size: many
CDR3: CASSYKTFYEQYF
DNA: TGTGCCAGCAGTTATAAGACCTTCTACGAGCAGTACTTC

D: TRBD2
J: TRBJ2-7
V: TRBV20-1
size: -
CDR3: CSASPLGGSLYEQYF
DNA: TGCAGTGCTAGTCCCCTTGGCGGGAGCTTATACGAGCAGTACTTC

D: -
J: TRBJ2-7
V: TRBV28
size: many
CDR3: CASSGYEQYF
DNA: TGTGCCAGCAGTGGCTACGAGCAGTACTTC

D: -
J: TRBJ2-5
V: TRBV7-2
size: -
CDR3: CASSTTGGWEQYF
DNA: TGTGCCAGCAGCACCACCGGGGGCTGGGAGCAGTACTTC

D: -
J: TRBJ2-1
V: TRBV20-1
size: -
CDR3: CSARARLRGGISYNEQFF
DNA: TGCAGTGCTAGAGCCCGACTCAGAGGGGGAATCTCCTACAATGAGCAGTTCTTC

D: TRBD1
J: TRBJ1-2
V: TRBV3-1
size: -
CDR3: CASSQGRTGYSGYTF
DNA: TGTGCCAGCAGCCAAGGGAGGACAGGGTATTCTGGCTACACCTTC

D: TRBD1
J: TRBJ2-7
V: TRBV2
size: -
CDR3: CASSVQGATYEQYF
DNA: TGTGCCAGCAGTGTACAGGGGGCGACCTACGAGCAGTACTTC

D: -
J: TRBJ1-6
V: TRBV7-3
size: few
CDR3: CASRQFKNSPLHF
DNA: TGTGCCTCGCGCCAGTTTAAAAATTCACCCCTCCACTTT

D: -
J: TRBJ2-1
V: TRBV6-2/TRBV6-3
size: -
CDR3: CASSYPSRQYNEQFF
DNA: TGTGCCAGCAGTTACCCCTCTAGGCAGTACAATGAGCAGTTCTTC

D: -
J: TRBJ1-2
V: TRBV29-1
size: -
CDR3: CSVDSDERYGYTF
DNA: TGCAGCGTTGACTCGGACGAGAGATATGGCTACACCTTC

D: -
J: TRBJ2-1
V: TRBV6-7
size: -
CDR3: CTGDRSYNEQFF
DNA: TGTACCGGCGATCGCTCCTACAATGAGCAGTTCTTC

D: -
J: TRBJ1-5
V: TRBV27
size: -
CDR3: CASSPQGLANQPQHF
DNA: TGTGCCAGCAGTCCGCAGGGTCTGGCCAATCAGCCCCAGCATTTT

D: TRBD1
J: TRBJ1-4
V: TRBV3-1
size: once
CDR3: CASSPSGQGARNEKLFF
DNA: TGTGCCAGCAGCCCATCGGGACAGGGGGCCCGCAATGAAAAACTGTTTTTT

D: TRBD1
J: TRBJ2-7
V: TRBV10-3
size: few
CDR3: CAISLNDRAEQYF
DNA: TGTGCCATCAGCCTAAACGACAGGGCCGAGCAGTACTTC

D: -
J: TRBJ2-1
V: TRBV5-1
size: -
CDR3: CASSLEPGAPYNEQFF
DNA: TGCGCCAGCAGCTTAGAGCCCGGGGCACCATACAATGAGCAGTTCTTC

D: TRBD1
J: TRBJ2-1
V: TRBV20-1
size: -
CDR3: CSASTGGINEQFF
DNA: TGCAGTGCTAGCACAGGGGGGATCAATGAGCAGTTCTTC

D: TRBD2
J: TRBJ2-1
V: TRBV20-1
size: few
CDR3: CSDSGRRNNEQFF
DNA: TGCAGTGATAGCGGGAGGAGGAACAATGAGCAGTTCTTC

D: -
J: TRBJ2-1
V: TRBV18
size: -
CDR3: CASSPLTSYNEQFF
DNA: TGTGCCAGCTCACCACTAACGTCCTACAATGAGCAGTTCTTC

D: -
J: TRBJ2-7
V: TRBV20-1
size: -
CDR3: CSARDGVVKNEQYF
DNA: TGCAGTGCTAGAGATGGCGTGGTCAAGAATGAGCAGTACTTC

D: -
J: TRBJ2-5
V: TRBV15
size: few
CDR3: CATSRDRGTPETQYF
DNA: TGTGCCACCAGCAGAGATCGAGGGACGCCGGAGACCCAGTACTTC

D: -
J: TRBJ2-3
V: TRBV5-1
size: once
CDR3: CASRPGGAGTDTQYF
DNA: TGCGCCAGCAGGCCCGGAGGAGCGGGCACAGATACGCAGTATTTT

D: -
J: TRBJ2-7
V: TRBV11-3
size: -
CDR3: CAGSAQTGKGTEQYF
DNA: TGTGCCGGCAGCGCACAGACAGGAAAGGGGACCGAGCAGTACTTC

D: -
J: TRBJ2-6
V: TRBV4-2
size: few
CDR3: CASSQGRLGVSGANVLTF
DNA: TGTGCCAGCAGCCAAGGCCGGCTAGGGGTCTCTGGGGCCAACGTCCTGACTTTC

D: -
J: TRBJ2-5
V: TRBV7-3
size: -
CDR3: CASSQDGARETQYF
DNA: TGTGCCAGCAGTCAAGATGGGGCACGGGAGACCCAGTACTTC

D: -
J: TRBJ2-3
V: TRBV6-6
size: -
CDR3: CASEGPSTDAQYF
DNA: TGTGCCAGCGAGGGGCCAAGCACAGATGCGCAGTATTTT

D: TRBD2
J: TRBJ2-1
V: TRBV29-1
size: few
CDR3: CSVPPSGSTYNEQFF
DNA: TGCAGCGTCCCCCCTAGCGGGAGTACCTACAATGAGCAGTTCTTC

D: TRBD1
J: TRBJ1-2
V: TRBV4-1
size: few
CDR3: CASSQDRQGPIYGYTF
DNA: TGCGCCAGCAGCCAAGACCGACAGGGCCCTATCTATGGCTACACCTTC

D: TRBD2
J: TRBJ2-4
V: TRBV7-2
size: -
CDR3: CASSLAHGTSGTLAKNIQYF
DNA: TGTGCCAGCAGCTTAGCCCACGGGACTAGCGGGACACTAGCCAAAAACATTCAGTACTTC

D: -
J: TRBJ2-1
V: TRBV6-2/TRBV6-3
size: few
CDR3: CASRPTGAGESNEQFF
DNA: TGTGCCAGCAGGCCTACGGGGGCGGGAGAGAGCAATGAGCAGTTCTTC

D: TRBD2
J: TRBJ2-3
V: TRBV6-5
size: -
CDR3: CASSYSTSRTDTQYF
DNA: TGTGCCAGCAGTTACTCGACTAGCCGCACAGATACGCAGTATTTT

D: -
J: TRBJ2-5
V: TRBV7-2
size: many
CDR3: CASSLGGVIETQYF
DNA: TGTGCCAGCAGCTTAGGAGGGGTTATAGAGACCCAGTACTTC

D: TRBD1
J: TRBJ1-4
V: TRBV7-2
size: -
CDR3: CASREQGAGNEKLFF
DNA: TGTGCCAGCAGAGAACAGGGGGCCGGAAATGAAAAACTGTTTTTT

D: TRBD1
J: TRBJ1-2
V: TRBV14
size: -
CDR3: CASSLTGTGGAYGYTF
DNA: TGTGCCAGCAGCCTCACCGGGACAGGGGGCGCCTATGGCTACACCTTC

D: -
J: TRBJ2-1
V: TRBV15
size: many
CDR3: CATSPKLGQNEQFF
DNA: TGTGCCACCAGCCCCAAATTAGGACAGAATGAGCAGTTCTTC

D: -
J: TRBJ1-4
V: TRBV20-1
size: few
CDR3: CSARGETGEKLFF
DNA: TGCAGTGCTAGAGGGGAGACTGGCGAAAAACTGTTTTTT

D: TRBD1
J: TRBJ1-2
V: TRBV27
size: few
CDR3: CASRYRDRDLYGYTF
DNA: TGTGCCAGCAGGTACCGGGACAGGGATCTCTATGGCTACACCTTC

D: -
J: TRBJ2-3
V: TRBV10-3
size: -
CDR3: CAGRRDLTDTQYF
DNA: TGTGCGGGGAGAAGGGACCTCACAGATACGCAGTATTTT

D: -
J: TRBJ2-1
V: TRBV7-9
size: -
CDR3: CASSRQGNSNDEQFF
DNA: TGTGCCAGCAGCCGCCAGGGTAATAGCAATGATGAGCAGTTCTTC

D: -
J: TRBJ2-7
V: TRBV7-2
size: few
CDR3: CASSGTPYEQYF
DNA: TGTGCCAGCAGCGGTACCCCGTACGAGCAGTACTTC

D: TRBD1
J: TRBJ1-2
V: TRBV6-2/TRBV6-3
size: -
CDR3: CASTRGRSYGYTF
DNA: TGTGCCAGCACCAGGGGGCGATCCTATGGCTACACCTTC

D: TRBD2
J: TRBJ2-1
V: TRBV24-1
size: -
CDR3: CATSDLASGLHNEQFF
DNA: TGTGCCACCAGTGATTTAGCTAGCGGGCTACACAATGAGCAGTTCTTC

D: -
J: TRBJ2-5
V: TRBV3-1
size: few
CDR3: CATIIRETQYF
DNA: TGTGCCACTATAATTAGGGAGACCCAGTACTTC

D: TRBD1
J: TRBJ1-3
V: TRBV6-6
size: -
CDR3: CASRRQGTSGNTIYF
DNA: TGTGCCAGCAGGCGACAGGGGACCTCTGGAAACACCATATATTTT

D: TRBD1
J: TRBJ2-3
V: TRBV24-1
size: -
CDR3: CATSVNRGGTDTQYF
DNA: TGTGCCACCAGTGTAAACAGGGGTGGCACAGATACGCAGTATTTT

D: TRBD1
J: TRBJ2-5
V: TRBV20-1
size: few
CDR3: CSAGLRQGIETQYF
DNA: TGCAGTGCTGGGCTTCGACAGGGGATAGAGACCCAGTACTTC

D: -
J: TRBJ2-3
V: TRBV9
size: few
CDR3: CASSTRTESTDTQYF
DNA: TGTGCCAGCAGCACCCGGACGGAAAGCACAGATACGCAGTATTTT

D: -
J: TRBJ2-5
V: TRBV6-2/TRBV6-3
size: -
CDR3: CASTQWQGGSNEQYF
DNA: TGTGCCAGTACACAGTGGCAGGGGGGAAGCAATGAGCAGTACTTC

D: -
J: TRBJ2-5
V: TRBV6-1
size: -
CDR3: CASEARRDEQYF
DNA: TGTGCCAGCGAGGCTAGGAGGGATGAGCAGTACTTC

D: -
J: TRBJ2-5
V: TRBV21-1
size: few
CDR3: CARELFGGAGETQYF
DNA: TGTGCCAGGGAGCTGTTTGGGGGGGCCGGAGAGACCCAGTACTTC

D: -
J: TRBJ2-1
V: TRBV9
size: few
CDR3: CASSARHGNLRRNEQFF
DNA: TGTGCCAGCAGCGCGAGACACGGGAACCTTAGGAGAAATGAGCAGTTCTTC

D: TRBD1
J: TRBJ2-4
V: TRBV20-1
size: once
CDR3: CSARKQGAAKNTQYF
DNA: TGCAGTGCTAGAAAACAGGGGGCTGCCAAAAACACTCAGTACTTC